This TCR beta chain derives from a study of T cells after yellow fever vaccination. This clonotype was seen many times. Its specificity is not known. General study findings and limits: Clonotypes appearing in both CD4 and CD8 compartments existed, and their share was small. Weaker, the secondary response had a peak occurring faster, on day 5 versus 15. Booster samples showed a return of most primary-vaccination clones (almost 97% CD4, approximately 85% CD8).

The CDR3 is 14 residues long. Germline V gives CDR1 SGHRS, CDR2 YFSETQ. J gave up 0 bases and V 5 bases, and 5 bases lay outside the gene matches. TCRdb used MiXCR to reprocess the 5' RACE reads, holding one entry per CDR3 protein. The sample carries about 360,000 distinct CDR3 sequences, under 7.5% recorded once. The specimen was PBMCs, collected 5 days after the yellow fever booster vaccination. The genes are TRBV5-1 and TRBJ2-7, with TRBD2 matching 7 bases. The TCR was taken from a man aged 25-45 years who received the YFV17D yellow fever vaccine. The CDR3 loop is CASSSTSVSYEQYF. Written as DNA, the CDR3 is TGCGCCAGCAGTTCTACTAGCGTCTCCTACGAGCAGTACTTC. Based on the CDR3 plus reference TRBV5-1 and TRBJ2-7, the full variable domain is KAGVTQTPRYLIKTRGQQVTLSCSPISGHRSVSWYQQTPGQGLQFLFEYFSETQRNKGNFPGRFSGRQFSNSRSEMNVSTLELGDSALYLCASSSTSVSYEQYFGPGTRLTVT.